Following are 9 T cell receptor beta chains from one sample sequenced in a study of graft-versus-host responses after intestinal transplantation. The repertoire was sequenced with immunoSEQ multiplex PCR; TCRdb's copy has only in-frame clones and lacks some. The data hold approximately 80,000 clones, with around nine tenths observed a single time. Their target antigens are unknown. This material consisted of unstimulated CD4+ T cells sorted from spleen or lymph node cells, taken before intestinal transplant. The receptors here all came from a human donor who received an intestinal transplant.

The chain is built from TRBV30 and TRBJ1-2, with 8 bases identical to TRBD1. The V gene end was trimmed by 0 bases and the J gene end by 2 bases; junction bases not matched to a gene: 2. The germline CDR1 and CDR2 sequences are GTSNPN and SVGIG (reference sequence). This CDR3 region has 14 residues. In DNA, the CDR3 is TGTGCCTGGAGTGTCCGGACAGGGAACTATGGCTACACCTTC. Encoded protein: CAWSVRTGNYGYTF.

The V call is TRBV9, the J call TRBJ2-2, with D perhaps matching TRBD1 (7 bases). Trimming removed 0 bases from V and 7 bases from J, with 19 bases in between. The CDR3 is 17 residues long. Germline V gives CDR1 SGDLS, CDR2 YYNGEE. The CDR3 sequence is CASSVEVEGAVSGELFF. CDR3 bases: TGTGCCAGCAGCGTAGAGGTGGAGGGGGCTGTAAGCGGGGAGCTGTTTTTT.

In its sample, this clone was seen a few times. V usage is TRBV10-3 and J usage is TRBJ2-2; TRBD2 matches 11 bases. The CDR3 totals 15 residues. V lost 5 bases, J lost 5 bases, and 4 bases stayed unmatched. Germline V lookup: CDR1 ENHRY, CDR2 SYGVKD. CDR3 nucleotides: TGTGCCATCAGTTGGACTAGCGGGCCAACCGGGGAGCTGTTTTTT. It translates to CAISWTSGPTGELFF.

The chain couples TRBV19 to TRBJ2-3, with 9 bases matching TRBD2. Germline CDR1 is LNHDA and CDR2 is SQIVND (reference sequence). The CDR3 sequence is 17 residues long. Losses at the gene ends were 6 bases for V and 6 bases for J; bases not matched to a gene: 16. As DNA, the CDR3 is TGTGCCAGTAGCTCGATACTAGCGGGCCCGGCGGGGGATACGCAGTATTTT. Translated, it gives CASSSILAGPAGDTQYF.

The rearrangement joins TRBV7-2 to TRBJ2-7, with 8 positions matching TRBD2. V was pared by 1 base and J by 2 bases, with 4 bases of the junction left unmatched. Looked up from germline, CDR1 is SGHTA and CDR2 is FQGNSA. This CDR3 spans 15 amino acids. In nucleotides, the CDR3 is TGTGCCAGCAGCTTAGTGGGTAGCGGGACCTACGAGCAGTACTTC. Translating it yields CASSLVGSGTYEQYF.

The chain recombines TRBV5-1 with TRBJ2-7; D is perhaps TRBD1 (7 bases). Germline lookup yields CDR1 SGHRS and CDR2 YFSETQ. Trimming took off 10 bases at V and 3 bases at J, with 20 bases between the two ends. The CDR3 has 14 amino acids. The CDR3 is CASRAGGGNYEQYF. The CDR3 DNA reads as TGCGCCTCGAGGGCAGGGGGAGGCAACTACGAGCAGTACTTC. Combining the CDR3 with reference TRBV5-1 and TRBJ2-7 gives the whole variable domain KAGVTQTPRYLIKTRGQQVTLSCSPISGHRSVSWYQQTPGQGLQFLFEYFSETQRNKGNFPGRFSGRQFSNSRSEMNVSTLELGDSALYLCASRAGGGNYEQYFGPGTRLTVT.

The chain uses TRBV5-1 and TRBJ2-1; 8 bases are shared with TRBD1. The germline V gene encodes CDR1 SGHRS and CDR2 YFSETQ. The CDR3 contains 19 residues. After removal of 4 bases from V and 7 bases from J, the junction contained 22 bases not matched to a gene. The CDR3 region has the DNA TGCGCCAGCAGCAATGACAGGGGTAGGGGAATCACTGTGGGGAATGAGCAGTTCTTC. It encodes CASSNDRGRGITVGNEQFF.

This clone was seen a handful of times. The CDR3 does not close with the conserved phenylalanine or tryptophan, likely indicating a read error. No DNA is shown, since the ends of the CDR3 on it are uncertain; the CDR3 is the one TCRdb lists. The rearrangement uses TRBV14 and TRBJ1-5. The CDR3 has 9 residues if both end residues are counted. Germline-derived CDR1 and CDR2 are SGHDN and FVKESK. CDR3 sequence: CASSQSFTG.

The chain uses TRBV6-5 and TRBJ2-7, with 7 bases lining up with TRBD1. This CDR3 region has 15 residues. The germline V gene has CDR1 MNHEY and CDR2 SVGAGI. J gave up 0 bases and V 6 bases, and 8 bases lay outside the gene matches. The CDR3 protein is CASRRGPGDSYEQYF. The CDR3 coding sequence is TGTGCCAGCAGGAGGGGGCCTGGGGACTCCTACGAGCAGTACTTC.